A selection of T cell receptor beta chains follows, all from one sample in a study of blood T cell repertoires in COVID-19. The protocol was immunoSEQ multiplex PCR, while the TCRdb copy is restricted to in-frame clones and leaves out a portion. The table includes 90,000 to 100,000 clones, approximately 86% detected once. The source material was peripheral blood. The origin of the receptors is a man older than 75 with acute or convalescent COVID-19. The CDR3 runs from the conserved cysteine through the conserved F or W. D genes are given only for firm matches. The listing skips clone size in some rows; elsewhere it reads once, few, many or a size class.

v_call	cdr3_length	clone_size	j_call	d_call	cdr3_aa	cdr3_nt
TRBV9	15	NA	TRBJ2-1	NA	CASSVLGSSYNEQFF	TGTGCCAGCAGCGTCTTGGGGAGCTCCTACAATGAGCAGTTCTTC
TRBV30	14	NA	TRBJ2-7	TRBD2	CAWGSGRGDYEQYF	TGTGCCTGGGGTAGCGGGAGGGGGGACTACGAGCAGTACTTC
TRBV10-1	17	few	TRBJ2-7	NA	CARTIDRQKNETYEQYF	TGCGCCAGGACAATCGACAGGCAAAAAAACGAAACCTACGAGCAGTACTTC
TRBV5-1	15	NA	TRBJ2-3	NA	CASSYREPGTDTQYF	TGCGCCAGCAGCTACCGGGAGCCAGGTACAGATACGCAGTATTTT
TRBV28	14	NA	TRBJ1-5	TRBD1	CASSGQGYWQPQHF	TGTGCCAGCAGTGGACAGGGCTATTGGCAGCCCCAGCATTTT
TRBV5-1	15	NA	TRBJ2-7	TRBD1	CASSLYGQGAYEQYF	TGCGCCAGCAGCTTGTACGGACAGGGTGCCTACGAGCAGTACTTC
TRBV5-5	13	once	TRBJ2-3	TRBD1	CASNRGGTDTQYF	TGTGCCTCCAACAGGGGTGGCACAGATACGCAGTATTTT
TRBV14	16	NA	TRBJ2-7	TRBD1	CASSQVGTGPSYEQYF	TGTGCCAGCAGCCAAGTAGGGACAGGGCCTTCCTACGAGCAGTACTTC
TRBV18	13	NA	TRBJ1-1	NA	CASSPDNGGEAFF	TGTGCCAGCTCACCCGACAATGGAGGTGAAGCTTTCTTT
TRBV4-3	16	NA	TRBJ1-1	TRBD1	CASSQGPGGPDTEAFF	TGCGCCAGCAGCCAAGGTCCAGGGGGGCCAGACACTGAAGCTTTCTTT
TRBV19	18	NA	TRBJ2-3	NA	CASSIGGYRRTSTDTQYF	TGTGCCAGTAGTATAGGGGGCTACAGGCGTACTAGCACAGATACGCAGTATTTT
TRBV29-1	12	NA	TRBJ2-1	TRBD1	CSVGSGGNEQFF	TGCAGCGTTGGATCAGGGGGCAATGAGCAGTTCTTC
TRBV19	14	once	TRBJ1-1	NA	CASSMGSGSTEAFF	TGTGCCAGTAGTATGGGGTCCGGGAGCACTGAAGCTTTCTTT
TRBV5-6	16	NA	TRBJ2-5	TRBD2	CASSWGLVLSSRTQYF	TGTGCCAGCAGCTGGGGACTAGTCCTTTCTTCAAGGACCCAGTACTTC
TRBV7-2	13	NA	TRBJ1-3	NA	CASSLFAGNTIYF	TGTGCCAGCAGCTTGTTCGCTGGAAACACCATATATTTT
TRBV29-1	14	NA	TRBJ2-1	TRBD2	CSAERGSGSSEQFF	TGCAGCGCCGAACGGGGTAGCGGGAGCAGCGAGCAGTTCTTC
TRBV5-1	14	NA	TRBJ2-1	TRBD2	CASSLASGYNEQFF	TGCGCCAGCAGCTTGGCTAGCGGCTACAATGAGCAGTTCTTC
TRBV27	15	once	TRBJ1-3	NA	CASSPDSVSGNTIYF	TGTGCCAGCAGCCCAGACAGCGTCTCTGGAAACACCATATATTTT
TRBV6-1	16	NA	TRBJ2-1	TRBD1	CASSGGTGDPYNEQFF	TGTGCCAGCAGTGGAGGGACAGGGGACCCCTACAATGAGCAGTTCTTC
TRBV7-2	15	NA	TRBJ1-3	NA	CASSLKPSSGNTIYF	TGTGCCAGCAGCTTAAAACCCAGCTCTGGAAACACCATATATTTT
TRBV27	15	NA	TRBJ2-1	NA	CASSLGGHSYNEQFF	TGTGCCAGCAGTTTAGGCGGCCACTCCTACAATGAGCAGTTCTTC
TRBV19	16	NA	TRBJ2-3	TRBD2	CASSPLAGLSTDTQYF	TGTGCCAGTAGCCCCCTAGCGGGCCTATCGACAGATACGCAGTATTTT
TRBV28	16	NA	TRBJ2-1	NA	CASSPEGSSSYNEQFF	TGTGCCAGCAGTCCGGAGGGGTCTAGCTCCTACAATGAGCAGTTCTTC
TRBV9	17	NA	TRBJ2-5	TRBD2	CASSVGKREWGGETQYF	TGTGCCAGCAGCGTAGGGAAGCGGGAGTGGGGGGGAGAGACCCAGTACTTC
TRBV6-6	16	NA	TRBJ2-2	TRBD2	CASSYGGGRGTGELFF	TGTGCCAGCAGTTACGGGGGCGGGAGGGGGACCGGGGAGCTGTTTTTT
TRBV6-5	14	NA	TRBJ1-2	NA	CASSYDRESGGYTF	TGTGCCAGCAGTTATGACCGGGAGTCGGGCGGCTACACCTTC
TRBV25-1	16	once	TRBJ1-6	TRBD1	CASSAHTGGSDSPLHF	TGTGCCAGCAGTGCCCACACAGGGGGGTCCGATTCACCCCTCCACTTT
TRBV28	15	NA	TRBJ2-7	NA	CASNDEQVGSYEQYF	TGTGCCAGCAATGATGAACAGGTTGGATCCTACGAGCAGTACTTC
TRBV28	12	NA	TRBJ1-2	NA	CALRGGVDGYTF	TGTGCCCTGAGAGGGGGTGTCGATGGCTACACCTTC
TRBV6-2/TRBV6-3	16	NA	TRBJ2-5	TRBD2	CASSRVGTIDQETQYF	TGTGCCAGCAGCCGGGTGGGGACTATCGACCAGGAGACCCAGTACTTC
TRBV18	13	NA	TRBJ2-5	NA	CASSPNIQETQYF	TGTGCCAGCTCACCAAATATCCAAGAGACCCAGTACTTC
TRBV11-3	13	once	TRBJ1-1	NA	CASSPGGSSEAFF	TGTGCCAGCAGCCCGGGGGGTTCCTCTGAAGCTTTCTTT
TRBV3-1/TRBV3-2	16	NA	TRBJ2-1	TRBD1	CASSPQTGNPYNEQFF	TGTGCCAGCAGCCCCCAGACAGGGAACCCCTACAATGAGCAGTTCTTC
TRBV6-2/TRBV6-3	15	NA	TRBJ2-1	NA	CASSPTGGSYNEQFF	TGTGCCAGCAGTCCAACAGGTGGTTCCTACAATGAGCAGTTCTTC
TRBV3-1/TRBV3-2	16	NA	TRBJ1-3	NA	CASSLYTGKSGNTIYF	TGTGCCAGCAGCCTATACACAGGGAAATCTGGAAACACCATATATTTT
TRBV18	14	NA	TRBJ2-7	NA	CASSPGTTSYEQYF	TGTGCCAGCTCACCAGGGACAACCTCCTACGAGCAGTACTTC
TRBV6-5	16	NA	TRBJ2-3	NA	CASSSLRATPTDTQYF	TGTGCCAGCAGTTCTCTTCGAGCAACCCCCACAGATACGCAGTATTTT
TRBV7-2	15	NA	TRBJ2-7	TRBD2	CASSLAGLAGEEQYF	TGTGCCAGCAGCTTAGCGGGACTAGCGGGCGAGGAGCAGTACTTC
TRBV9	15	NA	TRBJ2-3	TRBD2	CASSVAREYTDTQYF	TGTGCCAGTAGTGTGGCGCGGGAGTATACAGATACGCAGTATTTT
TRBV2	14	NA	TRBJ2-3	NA	CASRPGTSTDTQYF	TGTGCCAGCAGGCCCGGGACTAGCACAGATACGCAGTATTTT
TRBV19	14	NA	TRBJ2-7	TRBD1	CASRSDRESYEQYF	TGTGCCAGTAGATCGGACAGGGAAAGCTACGAGCAGTACTTC
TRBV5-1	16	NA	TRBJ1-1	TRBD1	CASSLQGNDGNTEAFF	TGCGCCAGCAGCCTACAGGGGAATGATGGGAACACTGAAGCTTTCTTT
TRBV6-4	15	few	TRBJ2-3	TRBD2	CASSYTSGSTDTQYF	TGTGCCAGCAGTTACACTAGCGGGAGCACAGATACGCAGTATTTT
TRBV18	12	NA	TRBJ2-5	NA	CASSPSQETQYF	TGTGCCAGCTCACCCTCCCAAGAGACCCAGTACTTC
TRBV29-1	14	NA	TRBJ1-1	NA	CSVLKAEMNTEAFF	TGCAGCGTTCTTAAAGCGGAAATGAACACTGAAGCTTTCTTT
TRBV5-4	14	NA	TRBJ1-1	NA	CASSLEQPNTEAFF	TGTGCCAGCAGCTTGGAACAGCCGAACACTGAAGCTTTCTTT
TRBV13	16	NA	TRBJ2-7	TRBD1	CASSGAGTGTSYEQYF	TGTGCCAGCAGCGGAGCCGGGACAGGGACGTCCTACGAGCAGTACTTC
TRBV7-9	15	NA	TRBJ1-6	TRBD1	CASSLGTGANSPLHF	TGTGCCAGCAGCTTGGGGACAGGGGCAAATTCACCCCTCCACTTT
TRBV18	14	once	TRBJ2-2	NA	CASVTPQRTGELFF	TGTGCCAGCGTCACCCCACAGCGGACCGGGGAGCTGTTTTTT
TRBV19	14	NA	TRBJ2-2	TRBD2	CASSIAGGTGELFF	TGTGCCAGTAGTATAGCGGGGGGGACCGGGGAGCTGTTTTTT
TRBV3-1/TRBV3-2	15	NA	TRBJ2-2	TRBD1	CASSPGQGANGELFF	TGTGCCAGCAGCCCGGGACAGGGGGCGAACGGGGAGCTGTTTTTT
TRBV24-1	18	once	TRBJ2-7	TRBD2	CATSDPGTSGTPGGVQYF	TGTGCCACCAGTGATCCCGGGACTAGCGGGACCCCGGGCGGGGTTCAGTACTTC